This entry lists 27 T cell receptor beta chains sequenced from one sample in a study of Graves' ophthalmopathy and Graves' hyperthyroidism (dated by TCRdb to between 2017 and 2018). For sequencing, an Illumina HiSeq 2000 was employed. For repertoire sequencing, TCR beta CDR3 regions were amplified from RNA transcripts. The first round of RT-PCR was done with HTBI primers and the Qiagen OneStep RT-PCR kit, and was followed by a second round of multiplex PCR, then size selection and purification. TCRdb reprocessing: public reads trimmed at Q25 with fastp, clones called with MiXCR, in-frame beta chains kept. Rows with a matching CDR3 protein are joined into one entry that keeps the most common DNA and genes. The sample table lists around 400,000 distinct CDR3 sequences, around 21% of them with a count of one. The biggest ten clones account for approximately 3% of the sample. Material: peripheral blood. These receptors all stem from a woman aged 18-29 years with stable Graves' hyperthyroidism. Donor details come from another sample of the same person, matched by shared clones.

The chain couples TRBV4-2 to TRBJ2-7; 9 bases map to TRBD2. V trimming: 2 bases; J trimming: 3 bases; junction bases outside the gene matches: 5. CDR3 length: 15 amino acids. The V gene's germline CDR1 is LGHNA and CDR2 YNFKEQ. DNA for the CDR3: TGTGCCAGCAGCCAACCCCGAGCGGGAGGCTACGAGCAGTACTTC. Protein: CASSQPRAGGYEQYF.

The rearrangement joins TRBV27 to TRBJ2-7; a weak D match, TRBD2 (6 bases). Germline CDR1 is MNHEY and CDR2 is SMNVEV (reference sequence). The CDR3 consists of 13 residues. The V gene lost 4 bases and the J gene lost 3 bases, with 10 bases spanning the gap. CDR3 region: CASSSAGHYEQYF. The DNA of the CDR3 is TGTGCCAGCAGTTCTGCGGGGCACTACGAGCAGTACTTC.

This clonotype has ten or more counts. The chain is built from TRBV28 and TRBJ1-5, with D perhaps matching TRBD1 (5 bases). CDR1 MDHEN and CDR2 SYDVKM come from the germline V gene. This CDR3 spans 14 amino acids. V was clipped by 10 bases and J by 6 bases, with 19 bases between them. CDR3 nucleotide sequence: TGTGCCACGAATCAGGGTTGGGGCGGTCAGCCCCAGCATTTT. Its translation: CATNQGWGGQPQHF.

This clonotype was found many times. The chain's CDR3 is CASSFILPTGELFF. DNA for the CDR3: TGTGCCAGCAGTTTTATACTACCCACCGGGGAGCTGTTTTTT. The genes are TRBV12-3 or TRBV12-4 and TRBJ2-2; no reliable D call. The CDR3 is 14 residues long. V was shortened by 3 bases and J by 4 bases, with 9 bases between the two germline ends.

The chain is built from TRBV30 and TRBJ2-4, with D perhaps matching TRBD1 or TRBD2 (6 bases each). Germline CDR1 and CDR2: GTSNPN and SVGIG (reference sequence). The length of the CDR3 is 13 residues. V lost 2 bases to trimming and J lost 9 bases, with 14 bases between them. The CDR3 region has the DNA TGTGCCTGGAGTAACGGGGGCAACGGCATTCAGTACTTC. Its protein product is CAWSNGGNGIQYF. The whole variable domain, filled in from reference TRBV30 and TRBJ2-4, reads SQTIHQWPATLVQPVGSPLSLECTVEGTSNPNLYWYRQAAGRGLQLLFYSVGIGQISSEVPQNLSASRPQDRQFILSSKKLLLSDSGFYLCAWSNGGNGIQYFGAGTRLSVL.

This clonotype has at least ten counts. V gene TRBV19 combines with J gene TRBJ1-2; 7 bases line up with TRBD1. The CDR3 is made up of 12 amino acids. With V trimmed by 3 bases and J by 9 bases, 4 bases remained unmatched. The germline CDR1 and CDR2 sequences are LNHDA and SQIVND (reference sequence). The CDR3 is CASSIRQGRYTF. Written as DNA, the CDR3 is TGTGCCAGTAGTATCCGACAGGGTCGCTACACCTTC.

This clonotype showed up many times. In DNA form, the CDR3 reads TGTGCCAGCATTCGGACAGCAGCGGCCTTCTACGAGCAGTACTTC. This encodes CASIRTAAAFYEQYF. The chain links TRBV5-5 to TRBJ2-7; D might be TRBD1 (6 bases). The germline V gene has CDR1 SGHKS and CDR2 YYEKEE (reference sequence). The CDR3 totals 15 residues. V gave up 6 bases and J gave up 3 bases, with 19 bases separating them.

This clonotype was observed a handful of times. The junction departs from germline at one end; a sequencing error may be responsible. The genes are TRBV7-2 and TRBJ2-4; a weak D match, TRBD2 (6 bases). Germline assignment: CDR1 SGHTA and CDR2 FQGNSA. The CDR3 runs to 14 residues. This CDR3 reads CASSTEGTKNIKYF. In DNA form, the CDR3 reads TGTGCCAGCAGCACGGAGGGTACCAAAAACATTAAGTACTTC.

This clonotype was seen ten or more times. The gene calls are TRBV2 and TRBJ2-7; tentative D call: TRBD1 (6 bases). V was clipped by 7 bases and J by 6 bases, with 19 bases between them. CDR3 length: 14 residues. The germline gives CDR1 SNHLY, CDR2 FYNNEI. Written as DNA, the CDR3 is TGTGCCAGCATTTTTCGGCAGGGGCTTTCCGAGCAGTACTTC. Translated: CASIFRQGLSEQYF.

In this sample, this clonotype turned up many times. This chain uses TRBV11-1 with TRBJ2-2, with 8 bases identical to TRBD2. Trimming removed 5 bases from V and 5 bases from J; junction bases left unmatched: 7. Germline V gene data show CDR1 as SGHAT and CDR2 as FQDESV (reference sequence). There are 15 residues in the CDR3. In DNA form, the CDR3 reads TGTGCCAGCAGCCGCCGGGGGGGAGAGACCGGGGAGCTGTTTTTT. Translating it yields CASSRRGGETGELFF.

This clonotype was counted ten times or more. The rearrangement links TRBV6-5 to TRBJ2-7, with D possibly TRBD2 on 6 matching bases. Germline-derived CDR1 and CDR2 are MNHEY and SVGAGI. Between the trimmed V and J ends, which lost 7 bases and 1 base, there was a span of 11 bases. This CDR3 contains 13 residues. The CDR3 spells CASMSGTSYEQYF. The CDR3 bases are TGTGCCAGCATGTCAGGGACTTCCTACGAGCAGTACTTC.

The chain joins TRBV2 to TRBJ2-5, with D tentatively TRBD1 (5 bases). Germline assignment: CDR1 SNHLY and CDR2 FYNNEI. V shed 2 bases and J shed 5 bases, with 6 bases lying between them. The CDR3 length is 12 residues. The CDR3 bases are TGTGCCAGCAGTGAACAGGGTGAGACCCAGTACTTC. The encoded protein is CASSEQGETQYF.

This clonotype occurred many times. The chain employs TRBV12-3 or TRBV12-4 and TRBJ1-1; weak D call: TRBD1 (6 bases). CDR3 length: 16 amino acids. The germline V and J ends were trimmed by 3 bases and 0 bases, with 14 bases remaining between them. The CDR3 coding sequence is TGTGCCAGCAGTTTGGACAGTTGGGCTATGAACACTGAAGCTTTCTTT. Its translation is CASSLDSWAMNTEAFF.

Many counts were recorded for this clonotype. V and J are TRBV20-1 and TRBJ2-7; 8 nucleotides match TRBD1. The CDR3 runs 13 residues. Germline V gene sequence: CDR1 DFQATT, CDR2 SNEGSKA (reference sequence). J lost 3 bases, V lost 7 bases, and 8 bases had no gene match. The CDR3 region has the DNA TGCAGTGTCCCGGGACAGGACCGCTACGAGCAGTACTTC. Its translation is CSVPGQDRYEQYF.

This clonotype has at least ten counts. V gene TRBV7-9 combines with J gene TRBJ2-2, with D possibly TRBD2 on 5 matching bases. There are 15 residues in the CDR3. Germline CDR1 is SEHNR and CDR2 is FQNEAQ (reference sequence). The V and J ends lost 5 bases and 2 bases respectively, with 12 bases between them. The CDR3 reads CASSPQRSNTGELFF. The DNA of the CDR3 is TGTGCCAGCAGCCCCCAGCGGAGTAACACCGGGGAGCTGTTTTTT.

This clonotype appeared many times. This chain uses TRBV6-2 or TRBV6-3 with TRBJ1-1; unclear D gene. The CDR3 is made up of 17 amino acids. Germline loops: CDR1 MNHEY, CDR2 SVGEGT. Trimming left V 0 bases short and J 1 base short, with 15 bases between. CDR3 in amino acids: CASSYSSPRIPNTEAFF. The CDR3 nucleotides read TGTGCCAGCAGTTACTCGTCCCCGCGGATTCCGAACACTGAAGCTTTCTTT.

This clonotype occurred many times. The chain combines TRBV11-1 with TRBJ2-7; no reliable D call. V lost 5 bases to trimming and J lost 5 bases, with 22 bases between them. Germline lookup yields CDR1 SGHAT and CDR2 FQDESV (reference sequence). This CDR3 has 16 residues. The CDR3 sequence: CASSNSKESRGNEQYF. The DNA for the CDR3 is TGTGCCAGCAGCAACTCCAAGGAGTCTCGTGGGAACGAGCAGTACTTC.

This clonotype was counted many times. The chain couples TRBV3-1 to TRBJ2-5; D unresolved. The CDR3 contains 14 residues. CDR1 is LGHDT, CDR2 YNNKEL, per germline (reference sequence). Between the trimmed V and J ends, which lost 5 bases and 5 bases, there was a span of 15 bases. The CDR3 spells CASSSPVGGETQYF. The CDR3, as DNA: TGTGCCAGCAGCTCCCCCGTTGGCGGCGAGACCCAGTACTTC.

The table lists this clonotype with many counts. This rearrangement joins TRBV4-3 to TRBJ2-7, with D perhaps TRBD1 or TRBD2 (5 bases each). Germline CDR1 LGHNA, CDR2 YSLEER. CDR3 length equals 12 residues. The V and J ends lost 0 bases and 6 bases respectively, with 6 bases between them. CDR3 residues: CASSQDGGEQYF. DNA of the CDR3: TGCGCCAGCAGCCAAGATGGGGGCGAGCAGTACTTC.

Only a few counts were recorded for this clonotype. The chain recombines TRBV28 with TRBJ2-5; 9 bases line up with TRBD1. This CDR3 is 17 amino acids long. Germline V CDR1 and CDR2: MDHEN, SYDVKM. V lost 6 bases to trimming and J lost 4 bases; unmatched junction nucleotides: 15. This chain's CDR3 is CASSSGTGLLDRETQYF. In nucleotides, the CDR3 is TGTGCCAGCAGCTCCGGGACAGGGTTACTCGACAGAGAGACCCAGTACTTC.

Many counts were recorded for this clonotype. The chain has TRBV6-1 and TRBJ2-7, with 10 bases identical to TRBD1. CDR3 length equals 14 residues. V lost 6 bases and J lost 2; bases outside the gene matches: 4. CDR1 and CDR2 (germline): MNHNS, SASEGT. This CDR3 is CASRKDRGAYEQYF. The CDR3 nucleotides read TGTGCCAGCAGAAAGGACAGGGGGGCCTACGAGCAGTACTTC.

This chain uses TRBV24-1 with TRBJ2-7, with TRBD1 matching over 8 bases. Unmatched junction bases numbered 15, after V lost 4 bases and J lost 5 bases. This CDR3 has 17 residues. Germline values: CDR1 KGHDR, CDR2 SFDVKD. CDR3 region: CATSEGRGQAEGNEQYF. In nucleotides, the CDR3 is TGTGCCACCAGTGAGGGCCGGGGACAGGCCGAAGGTAACGAGCAGTACTTC.

J is TRBJ1-3 and V is TRBV6-1, with 7 nucleotides matching TRBD1. The CDR3 is 16 amino acids. The ends lost 6 bases at V and 3 bases at J; junction bases unmatched: 11. In germline, CDR1 is MNHNS, CDR2 SASEGT. This chain's CDR3 is CASSPLDRVGGNTIYF. CDR3 DNA: TGTGCCAGCAGCCCCCTCGACAGGGTGGGTGGAAACACCATATATTTT.

The J gene is TRBJ2-6, the V gene TRBV11-2; TRBD1 agrees at 7 bases. Germline V CDR1 and CDR2: SGHAT, FQNNGV. Trimming took 3 bases from V and 4 from J; bases not matched to a gene: 3. This CDR3 contains 15 residues. This CDR3 is CASSFDRVGANVLTF. CDR3 nucleotide sequence: TGTGCCAGCAGCTTCGACAGGGTCGGGGCCAACGTCCTGACTTTC.

This clonotype has a count of ten or more. A read error may explain this, as a much larger clone is one base away. This chain links TRBV27 with TRBJ2-5; perhaps TRBD2 as D (6 bases). The germline V gene encodes CDR1 MNHEY and CDR2 SMNVEV (reference sequence). The CDR3 runs to 14 residues. Here the CDR3 reads CASSLLGGMETKYF. The CDR3 nucleotides read TGTGCCAGCAGTTTATTGGGCGGGATGGAGACCAAGTACTTC.

This clonotype was found many times. This chain joins TRBV9 and TRBJ2-5; D is unresolved. The CDR3 runs 16 residues. Deletions cut 0 bases from V and 1 base from J, with 13 bases between. Per the germline V gene, CDR1 is SGDLS and CDR2 is YYNGEE. The CDR3 loop reads CASSVGALAIQETQYF. The CDR3, as DNA: TGTGCCAGCAGCGTAGGAGCTTTGGCAATCCAAGAGACCCAGTACTTC.

In its sample, this clonotype was seen many times. The rearrangement links TRBV2 to TRBJ1-5; perhaps TRBD1 as D (6 bases). Trimming left V 6 bases short and J 9 bases short, with 18 bases between. CDR1 SNHLY and CDR2 FYNNEI come from the germline V gene. The CDR3 is 14 amino acids. CDR3 protein: CASSSDRPPGPQHF. The CDR3 DNA reads TGTGCCAGCAGCAGCGACAGGCCGCCGGGGCCCCAGCATTTT.